This TCR beta chain was recovered during a study of T-cell memory formation after mild COVID-19. Study-level background: TCR clusters showed largely donor specificity. Study-wide results and limits: Some SARS-CoV-2-responding clones were already detected in memory before infection. Clones shrinking between day 15 and 85 showed a balanced CD4/CD8 split, and those that grew later tilted toward CD4+.

Germline-derived CDR1 and CDR2 are SGHRS and YFSETQ. V lost 4 bases, J lost 2 bases, and 16 bases lay in between. This CDR3 has 16 residues. As concerns this clonotype: Its specificity is not known.

MiXCR was run by TCRdb on the 5' RACE reads, yielding one entry per CDR3 protein. The data hold around 510,000 distinct CDR3 sequences, with less than 25% observed a single time. The sample taken for sequencing was PBMCs or a T cell subset sorted from them (not recorded which). The chain links TRBV5-1 to TRBJ2-1; D is possibly TRBD2 (6 bases). The source of this sequence is an adult woman who had mild COVID-19 (a few samples of this study predate the infection). Cell type and time point are not known. The CDR3, as DNA: TGCGCCAGCAGCGCGGGACTTCCCGTTCCCTACAATGAGCAGTTCTTC. It translates to CASSAGLPVPYNEQFF.